Listed here is a single TCR beta chain. Assay used: immunoSEQ multiplex PCR; TCRdb lists only in-frame clones, some missing. The table has roughly 220,000 clones, about 91% seen once. V dropped 3 bases and J dropped 9 bases, with 17 bases sitting between them. The length of the CDR3 is 14 residues. Per the germline V gene, CDR1 is SNHLY and CDR2 is FYNNEI. Each participant's cohort was designated according to participant-reported clinical history. This entry belongs to a study of blood T cell repertoires in COVID-19. Study summary: The United States, Italy and Spain provided the acute and convalescent COVID-19 samples.

Sequenced sample: PBMCs or T cells enriched from blood (not recorded which). The rearrangement joins TRBV2 to TRBJ2-5; possible D gene TRBD1, 5 bases. The TCR comes from a woman aged 45-65 years with acute COVID-19. The CDR3 spells CASSDGPQGRSQYF. Here the CDR3 DNA reads TGTGCCAGCAGTGACGGGCCTCAGGGAAGGTCCCAGTACTTC.